This T cell receptor beta chain was identified in a study of cytomegalovirus exposure and HLA in healthy donors. Primers included in the PCR were 60 Vbeta and 13 Jbeta primers. Profiling relied on immunoSEQ multiplex PCR, and the TCRdb table lists in-frame clones only, not all of them. The table records roughly 180,000 clones, about four fifths of them present only once. The CDR3 has 14 amino acids. CDR1 is SGDLS and CDR2 is YYNGEE in the germline V gene. The ends were cut back, 2 bases at V and 0 bases at J, with 9 bases in the middle. The chain joins TRBV9 to TRBJ2-7; D might be TRBD1 (6 bases). The sample was PBMCs. The receptor comes from a male donor in good health and CMV-seronegative. DNA for the CDR3: TGTGCCAGCAGCGTCCAGGGGCGCTCCTACGAGCAGTACTTC. This codes for CASSVQGRSYEQYF.